The text below deals with one T cell receptor (beta chain). Its antigen is still unknown. PCR amplification relied on 60 Vbeta primers (plus 13 Jbeta primers). The method was immunoSEQ multiplex PCR; TCRdb's version includes in-frame clones alone and lacks a portion of them. This table has about 130,000 clones, around 80% appearing once. This specimen comes from a study of cytomegalovirus exposure and HLA in healthy donors. In the study overall: There were 350 to 400 genotyped donors. Of these, about 81% fell in the genetic ancestry cluster associated with self-reported Caucasian donors.

Study-level points and caveats: Some TCR beta chains (roughly 150 of them) were listed as cytomegalovirus-associated.

Germline CDR1 MNHNS, CDR2 SASEGT. This CDR3 region has 12 residues. V was pared by 3 bases and J by 8 bases, with 8 bases between. The clonotype originates from a man aged 30-40 years in good health. The chain joins TRBV6-1 to TRBJ1-5; D might be TRBD1 (5 bases). The sequenced material came from PBMCs. CDR3: CASSDQGKPQHF. CDR3 in DNA: TGTGCCAGCAGTGACCAGGGTAAGCCCCAGCATTTT.